These 27 T cell receptor beta chains came from one sample sequenced in a study of T cell responses to AZD1222 COVID-19 vaccine. Libraries were prepared by immunoSEQ multiplex PCR; TCRdb keeps only in-frame clonotypes and omits some of them. The repertoire holds some 130,000 clones, with roughly 85% as singletons. The sequencing used peripheral blood, collected 28 days after the second dose of the MenACWY control vaccine. These receptors were taken from an adult who received the MenACWY meningococcal vaccine as a control.

This CDR3 is CASSRQGQINEKLFF. The CDR3 DNA is TGTGCCAGCAGCCGACAGGGACAGATTAATGAAAAACTGTTTTTT. This chain links TRBV5-4 with TRBJ1-4; TRBD1 matches 7 bases. The V and J ends lost 4 bases and 4 bases, in that order; junction bases with no gene match: 7. The CDR3 is made up of 15 amino acids. Looked up from germline, CDR1 is SGHNT and CDR2 is YYREEE (reference sequence). Full variable domain (outside the CDR3, taken from reference TRBV5-4 and TRBJ1-4): ETGVTQSPTHLIKTRGQQVTLRCSSQSGHNTVSWYQQALGQGPQFIFQYYREEENGRGNFPPRFSGLQFPNYSSELNVNALELDDSALYLCASSRQGQINEKLFFGSGTQLSVL.

This rearrangement joins TRBV5-1 to TRBJ1-2, with no clear D. Germline CDR1 reads SGHRS; CDR2 reads YFSETQ. The CDR3 totals 16 residues. Trimming took 3 bases from V and 4 from J, leaving 19 bases between them. This chain's CDR3 is CASSSNAIGESYGYTF. For the CDR3, the DNA is TGCGCCAGCAGCTCAAATGCCATCGGGGAGAGCTATGGCTACACCTTC.

This clone was seen a single time. The chain links TRBV15 to TRBJ1-5; D is possibly TRBD1 (6 bases). V was pared by 3 bases and J by 6 bases, with 15 bases between. This CDR3 region has 15 residues. The V gene's germline CDR1 is LNHNV and CDR2 YYDKDF (reference sequence). The CDR3 bases are TGTGCCACCAGCAGTTACAGGGTTGCGGGTCAGCCCCAGCATTTT. Its protein product is CATSSYRVAGQPQHF.

The chain recombines TRBV11-2 with TRBJ1-1; TRBD1 matches 7 bases. V gave up 4 bases and J gave up 7 bases; unmatched junction bases: 9. Germline CDR1 is SGHAT and CDR2 is FQNNGV. This CDR3 region has 14 residues. The CDR3 nucleotides read TGTGCCAGCAGCTCTTACAGGGGCTCGGGTGAAGCTTTCTTT. As protein: CASSSYRGSGEAFF.

The V call is TRBV19, the J call TRBJ1-2; 8 nucleotides align to TRBD1. This CDR3 has 15 residues. The V gene end was trimmed by 4 bases and the J gene end by 7 bases; junction bases not matched to a gene: 11. CDR1 is LNHDA and CDR2 is SQIVND in the germline V gene (reference sequence). The CDR3 region is CASSRPGGAGGGYTF. CDR3 DNA: TGTGCCAGTAGTAGACCAGGGGGCGCAGGGGGTGGCTACACCTTC.

This sequence joins TRBV29-1 and TRBJ2-3; 10 bases are a match to TRBD2. V shed 3 bases and J 4 bases; nucleotides not matched to a gene: 10. Germline V gene sequence: CDR1 SQVTM, CDR2 ANQGSEA. CDR3 length: 16 residues. The CDR3 protein is CSVEASGRRTADTQYF. The CDR3 DNA is TGCAGCGTTGAGGCTAGCGGGAGACGGACGGCAGATACGCAGTATTTT.

The V gene is TRBV11-3, the J gene TRBJ2-2; D is ambiguous. Germline values: CDR1 SGHNT, CDR2 YENEEA. The CDR3 consists of 13 residues. V was cut by 5 bases and J by 1 base, with 5 bases left in between. CDR3 coding DNA: TGTGCCAGCAGCCACCAGAACACCGGGGAGCTGTTTTTT. Its translation: CASSHQNTGELFF.

This clone has only one observation. The rearrangement joins TRBV3-1 (or the pseudogene TRBV3-2) to TRBJ1-4; 7 bases align to TRBD1. The V and J ends lost 1 base and 10 bases, in that order; junction bases with no gene match: 6. CDR1 LGHDT and CDR2 YNNKEL come from the germline V gene (reference sequence). This CDR3 contains 14 residues. The CDR3 DNA is TGTGCCAGCAGCCAAGGCACAGGGGAGGGAAAACTGTTTTTT. Translating it yields CASSQGTGEGKLFF.

This chain joins TRBV9 and TRBJ1-1, with D unclear. CDR3 length equals 13 residues. Germline lookup yields CDR1 SGDLS and CDR2 YYNGEE. Trimming removed 3 bases at V and 1 base at J, with 7 bases between. The CDR3 is CASSGTENTEAFF. In DNA form, the CDR3 reads TGTGCCAGCAGCGGAACGGAGAACACTGAAGCTTTCTTT.

CDR3 nucleotide sequence: TGTGCCAGCAGCTTAGAGGGACAGTACACTGAAGCTTTCTTT. It encodes CASSLEGQYTEAFF. This chain connects TRBV7-2 to TRBJ1-1; the match to TRBD1 covers 7 bases. Germline V lookup: CDR1 SGHTA, CDR2 FQGNSA. Unmatched junction bases numbered 2, after V lost 1 base and J lost 3 bases. This CDR3 is built from 14 residues.

The chain recombines TRBV9 with TRBJ1-2, with D unresolved. The CDR3 loop spans 16 amino acids. Trimming removed 4 bases at V and 0 bases at J, with 16 bases between. CDR1 SGDLS and CDR2 YYNGEE come from the germline V gene. CDR3 sequence: CASSPLTSAANYGYTF. The DNA of the CDR3 is TGTGCCAGCAGCCCCCTCACGTCGGCAGCTAACTATGGCTACACCTTC.

The chain recombines TRBV29-1 with TRBJ2-6; tentative D call: TRBD1 (5 bases). The germline V and J ends were trimmed by 6 bases and 0 bases, with 9 bases remaining between them. Germline V gene lookup returns CDR1 SQVTM and CDR2 ANQGSEA. The CDR3 runs 14 residues. The chain's CDR3 is CSVGPLSGANVLTF. The CDR3 DNA is TGCAGCGTGGGGCCCCTCTCTGGGGCCAACGTCCTGACTTTC.

The chain recombines TRBV7-9 with TRBJ2-1; 8 nucleotides align to TRBD2. V dropped 3 bases and J dropped 6; count of bases not matched to a gene: 7. Germline CDR1 SEHNR, CDR2 FQNEAQ (reference sequence). The CDR3 loop spans 15 amino acids. The CDR3: CASSFPGTRPNEQFF. DNA of the CDR3: TGTGCCAGCAGCTTTCCCGGGACTAGACCCAATGAGCAGTTCTTC. The whole variable domain, filled in from reference TRBV7-9 and TRBJ2-1, reads DTGVSQNPRHKITKRGQNVTFRCDPISEHNRLYWYRQTLGQGPEFLTYFQNEAQLEKSRLLSDRFSAERPKGSFSTLEIQRTEQGDSAMYLCASSFPGTRPNEQFFGPGTRLTVL.

The chain is built from TRBV28 and TRBJ2-7; 7 bases map to TRBD1. Germline loops: CDR1 MDHEN, CDR2 SYDVKM. The CDR3 spans 17 residues. V shed 3 bases and J 3 bases; nucleotides not matched to a gene: 14. CDR3 sequence: CASSFSPLTGPHYEQYV. The CDR3 DNA is TGTGCCAGCAGTTTCTCCCCCTTGACAGGGCCTCACTACGAGCAGTACGTC.

This clone was recorded only once. The chain combines TRBV10-3 with TRBJ2-2, with unresolved D. The CDR3 is made up of 14 amino acids. CDR1 ENHRY and CDR2 SYGVKD come from the germline V gene. V gave up 2 bases and J gave up 4 bases, with 8 bases separating them. The CDR3 loop reads CAISETETTGELFF. The CDR3 DNA follows: TGTGCCATCAGTGAGACTGAAACCACCGGGGAGCTGTTTTTT.

CDR3 loop: CASSYSGRGNSPLHF. CDR3 coding DNA: TGTGCCAGCAGTTACTCAGGCAGGGGGAATTCACCCCTCCACTTT. The V call is TRBV6-5, the J call TRBJ1-6; TRBD1 aligns across 7 bases. CDR1 and CDR2 from the germline V gene are MNHEY and SVGAGI. The CDR3 sequence is 15 residues long. The V segment lost 0 bases and the J segment 7 bases; nucleotides outside the gene matches: 3.

The rearrangement uses TRBV6-5 and TRBJ2-7, with 10 bases identical to TRBD2. The length of the CDR3 is 15 residues. With 2 bases clipped from V and 3 bases from J, the junction kept 4 bases outside the gene matches. CDR1 MNHEY and CDR2 SVGAGI come from the germline V gene. CDR3 amino acids: CASSYATSGYYEQYF. Here the CDR3 DNA reads TGTGCCAGCAGTTACGCGACTAGCGGGTACTACGAGCAGTACTTC.

Remarks on this clone: Relative to the germline gene, one junction end is altered; a read error may explain this. Distinct nucleotide sequences in the sample also encode this CDR3. The V and J genes are TRBV27 and TRBJ1-1; a weak D match, TRBD1 (6 bases). Germline V gene sequence: CDR1 MNHEY, CDR2 SMNVEV (reference sequence). The CDR3 is 15 residues long. For the CDR3, the DNA is TGTGCCAGCAGTCTCCCCGGGACACCCGTCACTGAAGCCTTCTTT. It codes for CASSLPGTPVTEAFF.

The genes are TRBV30 and TRBJ1-1; D possibly corresponds to TRBD1 (5 bases). The ends were cut back, 0 bases at V and 0 bases at J, with 26 bases in the middle. Per germline, CDR1 GTSNPN and CDR2 SVGIG (reference sequence). The CDR3 is made up of 20 amino acids. The CDR3 region has the DNA TGTGCCTGGAGTGTAGGCCGGGCCAGGGCCCTCCCGCCAATGAACACTGAAGCTTTCTTT. Its protein product is CAWSVGRARALPPMNTEAFF.

This clone appeared once. V is TRBV11-2 and J is TRBJ2-7; the D gene is possibly TRBD2 (5 bases). Per germline, CDR1 SGHAT and CDR2 FQNNGV. Trimming took off 3 bases at V and 3 bases at J, with 15 bases between the two ends. The CDR3 contains 15 residues. CDR3 sequence: CASSFSPRRGYEQYV. CDR3 bases: TGTGCCAGCAGCTTTTCCCCCCGTCGGGGCTACGAGCAGTACGTC.

This sequence joins TRBV5-4 and TRBJ1-2; D is ambiguous. CDR1 is SGHNT and CDR2 is YYREEE in the germline V gene (reference sequence). The CDR3 has 13 residues. The V end lost 1 base, the J end lost 3 bases, and 7 bases lay between the germline ends. CDR3 sequence reads: CASSLSSYYGYTF. CDR3 DNA: TGTGCCAGCAGCTTGAGCAGTTACTATGGCTACACCTTC.

V usage is TRBV28 and J usage is TRBJ1-2; a possible D gene is TRBD1 (5 bases). V was shortened by 6 bases and J by 4 bases, with 12 bases between the two germline ends. The CDR3 runs to 13 residues. Looked up from germline, CDR1 is MDHEN and CDR2 is SYDVKM. The CDR3 sequence is CASSQGPSYGYTF. The CDR3 nucleotides read TGTGCCAGCAGCCAGGGCCCCTCCTATGGCTACACCTTC.

This chain uses TRBV28 with TRBJ2-7; D is ambiguous. The CDR3 covers 13 residues. Germline V gene sequence: CDR1 MDHEN, CDR2 SYDVKM. The V and J ends lost 3 bases and 3 bases respectively, with 9 bases between them. The chain's CDR3 is CASSLGRDYEQYV. The CDR3 coding sequence is TGTGCCAGCAGTTTGGGCAGAGACTACGAGCAGTACGTC.

V usage is TRBV5-4 and J usage is TRBJ1-6; possibly TRBD1 for D (5 bases). Germline values: CDR1 SGHNT, CDR2 YYREEE (reference sequence). V was shortened by 5 bases and J by 5 bases, with 14 bases between the two germline ends. CDR3 length: 15 residues. CDR3 coding DNA: TGTGCCAGCAGGACACAGGTTTCTCATAATTCACCCCTCCACTTT. Its protein product is CASRTQVSHNSPLHF.

The genes are TRBV10-3 and TRBJ2-1; 10 bases fit TRBD2. V lost 4 bases, J lost 4 bases, and 7 bases stayed unmatched. The CDR3 spans 16 residues. The germline gives CDR1 ENHRY, CDR2 SYGVKD. CDR3 residues: CAISAAPSGGYNEQFF. For the CDR3, the DNA is TGTGCCATCAGTGCGGCTCCTAGCGGGGGTTACAATGAGCAGTTCTTC.

The rearrangement links TRBV19 to TRBJ1-1; TRBD1 is a possible D gene (5 bases). Germline V lookup: CDR1 LNHDA, CDR2 SQIVND (reference sequence). V lost 5 bases and J lost 1, with 14 bases in between. The CDR3 length is 15 residues. CDR3 in DNA: TGTGCCAGTAGTTTTCCCAGGGCCCCGAACACTGAAGCTTTCTTT. This encodes CASSFPRAPNTEAFF. Full variable domain (remainder filled in from reference TRBV19 and TRBJ1-1): DGGITQSPKYLFRKEGQNVTLSCEQNLNHDAMYWYRQDPGQGLRLIYYSQIVNDFQKGDIAEGYSVSREKKESFPLTVTSAQKNPTAFYLCASSFPRAPNTEAFFGQGTRLTVV.

The CDR3 spells CASSFSAGGEQYF. In nucleotides, the CDR3 is TGTGCCAGCAGTTTTTCGGCAGGGGGGGAGCAGTACTTC. J is TRBJ2-7 and V is TRBV12-3 or TRBV12-4, with D possibly being TRBD1 (7 bases). V lost 3 bases and J lost 7, with 13 bases in between. The CDR3 is made up of 13 amino acids.